The clone carrying this T cell receptor (beta chain) was seen only a few times. Its antigen is not identified. The data are from a study of cytomegalovirus exposure and HLA in healthy donors. The PCR contained 60 Vbeta and 13 Jbeta primers. Using immunoSEQ multiplex PCR, the repertoire was profiled, and TCRdb retains in-frame clones only, with some absent. In the table there are about 82,000 clones, around 10% of which are singletons. Broader study findings: For cytomegalovirus status, the classifier reportedly gave diagnoses with high specificity and sensitivity. CMV antigen specificity was confirmed in vitro for three CMV-associated chains. Earlier results showed most TCR beta V segments being productive about 90% or about 30% of the time.

Sequencing used PBMCs. The sequence was obtained from a man aged 55-75 years in good health and CMV-seropositive.

CDR3 nucleotide sequence: TGTGCCAGCAGCTGGTGGGGGGACCTCTCCTACGAGCAGTACTTC. Translation gives CASSWWGDLSYEQYF. This rearrangement joins TRBV5-6 to TRBJ2-7; TRBD2 is a possible D gene (6 bases). Germline V gene sequence: CDR1 SGHDT, CDR2 YYEEEE. With 3 bases removed from V and 0 bases from J, the gap between germline ends came to 13 bases. CDR3 length equals 15 residues.